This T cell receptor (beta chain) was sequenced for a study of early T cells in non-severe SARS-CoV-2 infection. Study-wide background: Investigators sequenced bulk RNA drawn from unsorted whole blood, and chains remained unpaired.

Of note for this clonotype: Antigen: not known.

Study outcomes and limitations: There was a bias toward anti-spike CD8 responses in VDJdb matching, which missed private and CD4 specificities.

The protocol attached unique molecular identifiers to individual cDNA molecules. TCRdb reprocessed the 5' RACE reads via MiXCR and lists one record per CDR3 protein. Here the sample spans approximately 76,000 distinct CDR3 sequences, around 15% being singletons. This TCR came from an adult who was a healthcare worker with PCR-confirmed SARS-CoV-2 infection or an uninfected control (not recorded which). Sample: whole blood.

In DNA, the CDR3 is TGTGCCAGCAGTCCAGCGGGGGGACCAGCCGAGCAGTACTTC. This sequence encodes CASSPAGGPAEQYF. V usage is TRBV11-2 and J usage is TRBJ2-7; 9 nucleotides match TRBD2. V dropped 6 bases and J dropped 6; count of bases not matched to a gene: 9. Germline assignment: CDR1 SGHAT and CDR2 FQNNGV. The CDR3 contains 14 residues.